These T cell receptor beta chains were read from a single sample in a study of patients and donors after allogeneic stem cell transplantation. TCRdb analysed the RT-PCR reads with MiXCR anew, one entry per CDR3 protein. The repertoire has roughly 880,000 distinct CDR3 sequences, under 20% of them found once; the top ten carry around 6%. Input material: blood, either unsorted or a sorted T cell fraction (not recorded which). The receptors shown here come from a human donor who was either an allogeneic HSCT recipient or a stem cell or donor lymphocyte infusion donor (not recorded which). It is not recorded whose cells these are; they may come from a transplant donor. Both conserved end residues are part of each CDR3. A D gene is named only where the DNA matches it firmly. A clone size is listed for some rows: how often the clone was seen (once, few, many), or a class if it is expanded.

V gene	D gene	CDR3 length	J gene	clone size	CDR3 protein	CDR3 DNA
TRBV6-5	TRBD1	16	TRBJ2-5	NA	CASSYYFGTAQETQYF	TGTGCCAGCAGTTACTATTTCGGGACAGCCCAGGAGACCCAGTACTTC
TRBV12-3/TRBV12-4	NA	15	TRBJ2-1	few	CASSWRGGHYNEQFF	TGTGCCAGCAGTTGGAGGGGGGGCCACTACAATGAGCAGTTCTTC
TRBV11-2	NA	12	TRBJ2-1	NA	CASSLVASILVF	TGTGCCAGCAGCTTAGTAGCTAGCATCTTGGTCTTC
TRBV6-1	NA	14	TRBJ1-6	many	CASSVFQGNSPLHF	TGTGCCAGCAGTGTATTCCAGGGGAATTCACCCCTCCACTTT
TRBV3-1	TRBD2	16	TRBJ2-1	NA	CASSQLADPSYNEQFF	TGTGCCAGCAGCCAACTAGCGGACCCCTCCTACAATGAGCAGTTCTTC
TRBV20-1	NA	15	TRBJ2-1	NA	CSARFSGYRDNEQFF	TGCAGTGCTAGATTTAGCGGATATAGGGACAATGAGCAGTTCTTC
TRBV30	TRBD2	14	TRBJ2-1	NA	CAWSVGAGDNEQFF	TGTGCCTGGAGTGTCGGAGCGGGGGACAATGAGCAGTTCTTC
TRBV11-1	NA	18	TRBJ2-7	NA	CASSLLGPNPAGSYEQYF	TGTGCCAGCAGTCTCTTAGGCCCTAATCCTGCCGGCTCCTACGAGCAGTACTTC
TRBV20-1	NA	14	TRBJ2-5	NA	CSAREAPLQETQYF	TGCAGTGCTAGAGAGGCCCCATTGCAAGAGACCCAGTACTTC
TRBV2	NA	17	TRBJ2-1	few	CASTTAADLSSYNEQFF	TGTGCCAGCACCACAGCGGCGGACTTGAGCTCCTACAATGAGCAGTTCTTC
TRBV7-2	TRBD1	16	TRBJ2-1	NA	CASSLVGTGENNEQFF	TGTGCCAGCAGCTTAGTAGGGACAGGGGAGAACAATGAGCAGTTCTTC
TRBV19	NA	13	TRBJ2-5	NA	CASRNAPGETQYF	TGTGCCAGTAGAAACGCCCCGGGGGAGACCCAGTACTTC
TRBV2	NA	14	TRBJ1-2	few	CASSETGGRDGYTF	TGTGCCAGCAGTGAAACGGGTGGCAGGGACGGCTACACCTTC
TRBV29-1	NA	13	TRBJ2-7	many	CSVAPGSSYEQYF	TGCAGCGTTGCTCCGGGAAGCTCCTACGAGCAGTACTTC
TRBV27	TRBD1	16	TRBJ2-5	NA	CASSDQGQGFGETQYF	TGTGCCAGCAGTGATCAGGGACAGGGGTTTGGGGAGACCCAGTACTTC
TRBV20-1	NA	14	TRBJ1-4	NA	CSAKPPGINEKLFF	TGCAGTGCTAAACCCCCAGGGATAAATGAAAAACTGTTTTTT
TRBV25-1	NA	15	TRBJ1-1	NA	CASSDPSRTYTEAFF	TGTGCCAGCAGTGATCCTTCCCGGACCTACACTGAAGCTTTCTTT
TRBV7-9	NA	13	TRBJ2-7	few	CATTPPANYEQYF	TGTGCCACCACTCCCCCAGCCAATTACGAGCAGTACTTC
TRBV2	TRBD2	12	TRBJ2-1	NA	CASSDGRNEQFF	TGTGCCAGCAGTGACGGGAGGAATGAGCAGTTCTTC
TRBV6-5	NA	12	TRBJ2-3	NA	CASSHHTDTQYF	TGTGCCAGCAGTCACCACACAGATACGCAGTATTTT
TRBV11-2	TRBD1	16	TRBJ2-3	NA	CASSKPTGALGDTQYF	TGTGCCAGCAGCAAACCTACAGGGGCTCTGGGAGATACGCAGTATTTT
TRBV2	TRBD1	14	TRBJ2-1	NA	CASRGDRSYNEQFF	TGTGCCAGCAGAGGGGACAGATCCTACAATGAGCAGTTCTTC
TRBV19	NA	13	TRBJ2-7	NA	CASSQPPVWEQYF	TGTGCCAGTAGTCAACCACCGGTCTGGGAGCAGTACTTC
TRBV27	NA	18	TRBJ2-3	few	CASSYNYRPSVRTDTQYF	TGTGCCAGCAGTTATAATTATCGCCCTAGCGTACGCACAGATACGCAGTATTTT
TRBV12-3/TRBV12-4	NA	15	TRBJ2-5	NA	CASSLLAQEGETQYF	TGTGCCAGCAGTTTACTAGCCCAAGAGGGAGAGACCCAGTACTTC
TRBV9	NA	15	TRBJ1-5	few	CASSGTGGDNQPQHF	TGTGCCAGCAGCGGAACAGGAGGCGACAATCAGCCCCAGCATTTT
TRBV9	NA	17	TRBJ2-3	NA	CASSVEGSRVRTDTQYF	TGTGCCAGCAGCGTAGAGGGTAGCAGAGTACGCACAGATACGCAGTATTTT
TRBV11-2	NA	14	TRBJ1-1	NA	CASSLALMNTEAFF	TGTGCCAGCAGCTTAGCACTTATGAACACTGAAGCTTTCTTT
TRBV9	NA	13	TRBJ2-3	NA	CASSVVAADTQYF	TGTGCCAGCAGCGTAGTAGCGGCAGATACGCAGTATTTT
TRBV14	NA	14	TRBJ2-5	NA	CASSLSRLGKTQYF	TGTGCCAGCAGCCTTTCACGACTTGGGAAGACCCAGTACTTC
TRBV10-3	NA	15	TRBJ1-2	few	CAIRHGARANYGYTF	TGTGCCATCAGACACGGCGCGAGAGCTAACTATGGCTACACCTTC
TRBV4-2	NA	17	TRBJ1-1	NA	CASSRGIVGGKNTEAFF	TGTGCCAGCAGCAGGGGTATCGTCGGGGGCAAGAACACTGAAGCTTTCTTT